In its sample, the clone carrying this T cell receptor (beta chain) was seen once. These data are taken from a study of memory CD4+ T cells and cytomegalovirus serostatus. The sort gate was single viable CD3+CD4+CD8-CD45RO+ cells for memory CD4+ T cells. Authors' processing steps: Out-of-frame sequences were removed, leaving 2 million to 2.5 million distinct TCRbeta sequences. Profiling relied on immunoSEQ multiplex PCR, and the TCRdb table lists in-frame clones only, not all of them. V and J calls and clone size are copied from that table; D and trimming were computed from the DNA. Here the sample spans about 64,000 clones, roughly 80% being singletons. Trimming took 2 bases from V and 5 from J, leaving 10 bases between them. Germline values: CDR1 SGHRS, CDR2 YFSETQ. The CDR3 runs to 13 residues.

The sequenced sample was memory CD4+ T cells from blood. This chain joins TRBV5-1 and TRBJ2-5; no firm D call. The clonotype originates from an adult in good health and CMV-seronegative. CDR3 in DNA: TGCGCCAGCAGCTTCAGTGGAGCGGAGACCCAGTACTTC. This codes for CASSFSGAETQYF.